The present entry profiles one TCR beta chain with its context. Per germline, CDR1 MDHEN and CDR2 SYDVKM. Unmatched junction bases numbered 5, after V lost 4 bases and J lost 4 bases. The CDR3 extends over 14 amino acids. Before being deemed recovered, Cohort 3 donors had two negative PCRs, clearance, or symptom resolution. The protocol was immunoSEQ multiplex PCR, while the TCRdb copy is restricted to in-frame clones and leaves out a portion. The repertoire consists of 320,000 or so clones, with approximately 91% occurring once and the leading ten covering over 4%. The sample comes from a study of blood T cell repertoires in COVID-19. For the study at large: The analysed material was cDNA or gDNA that came from T cells, B-cell-depleted T cells, or PBMCs.

The chain recombines TRBV28 with TRBJ2-7; TRBD1 agrees at 9 bases. This receptor was identified in a man in his fifties or sixties who had recovered from COVID-19. Sequenced: PBMCs or T cells enriched from blood (not recorded which). This chain's CDR3 is CASSWTGVRYEQYF. The CDR3, as DNA: TGTGCCAGCAGTTGGACAGGGGTGAGGTACGAGCAGTACTTC.